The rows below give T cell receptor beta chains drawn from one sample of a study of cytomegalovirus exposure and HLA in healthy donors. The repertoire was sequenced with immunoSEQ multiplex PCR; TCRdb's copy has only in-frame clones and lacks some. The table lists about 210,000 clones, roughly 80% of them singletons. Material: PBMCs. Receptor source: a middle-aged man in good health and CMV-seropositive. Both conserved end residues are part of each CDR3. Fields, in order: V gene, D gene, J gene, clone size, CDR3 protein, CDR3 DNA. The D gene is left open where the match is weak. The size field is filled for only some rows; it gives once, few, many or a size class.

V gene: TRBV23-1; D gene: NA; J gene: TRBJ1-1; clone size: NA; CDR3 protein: CDRRGAEAFF; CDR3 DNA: TGCGACCGGCGGGGTGCTGAAGCTTTCTTT
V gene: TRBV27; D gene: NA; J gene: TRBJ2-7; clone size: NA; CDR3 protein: CASSATRTDYEQYF; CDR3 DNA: TGTGCCAGCAGTGCCACCCGGACAGACTACGAGCAGTACTTC
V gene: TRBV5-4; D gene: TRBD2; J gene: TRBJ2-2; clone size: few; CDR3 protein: CASSPRAGGLTGELFF; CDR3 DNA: TGTGCCAGCAGCCCCAGGGCGGGGGGACTCACCGGGGAGCTGTTTTTT
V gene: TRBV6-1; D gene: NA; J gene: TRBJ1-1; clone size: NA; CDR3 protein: CASSEHGVATEAFF; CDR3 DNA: TGTGCCAGCAGTGAACACGGGGTGGCCACTGAAGCTTTCTTT
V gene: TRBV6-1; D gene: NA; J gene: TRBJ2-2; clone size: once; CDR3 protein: CASSERGARGTGELFF; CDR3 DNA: TGTGCCAGCAGTGAACGGGGGGCGCGGGGGACCGGGGAGCTGTTTTTT
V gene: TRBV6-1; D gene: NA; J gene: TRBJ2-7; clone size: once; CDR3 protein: CASSPLSGSSYEQYF; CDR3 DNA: TGTGCCAGCAGTCCGCTCAGCGGTTCCTCCTACGAGCAGTACTTC
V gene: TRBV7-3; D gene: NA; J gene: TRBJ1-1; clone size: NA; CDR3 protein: CASSLSAYTEAFF; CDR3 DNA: TGTGCCAGCAGCTTATCCGCGTACACTGAAGCTTTCTTT
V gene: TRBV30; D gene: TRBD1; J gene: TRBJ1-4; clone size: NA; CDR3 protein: CACSTGALPLLDEKLFF; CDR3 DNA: TGTGCCTGTTCGACAGGGGCCCTCCCCTTGTTGGATGAAAAACTGTTTTTT
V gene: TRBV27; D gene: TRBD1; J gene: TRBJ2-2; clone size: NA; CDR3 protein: CASSPRRTGSTTGELFF; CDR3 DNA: TGTGCCAGCAGTCCCCGCAGGACAGGCTCTACCACCGGGGAGCTGTTTTTT
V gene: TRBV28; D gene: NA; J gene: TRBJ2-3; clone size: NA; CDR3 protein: CASSVSDSLTDTQYF; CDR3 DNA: TGTGCCAGCAGTGTATCGGACAGTTTGACAGATACGCAGTATTTT
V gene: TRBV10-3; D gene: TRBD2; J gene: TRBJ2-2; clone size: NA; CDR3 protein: CAISNWTSTGELFF; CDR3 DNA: TGTGCCATCAGCAACTGGACTAGCACCGGGGAGCTGTTTTTT
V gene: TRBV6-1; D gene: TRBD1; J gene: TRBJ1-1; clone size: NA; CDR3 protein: CASRQLQQGAAEAFF; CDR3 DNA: TGTGCCAGCAGGCAACTACAACAGGGGGCCGCTGAAGCTTTCTTT
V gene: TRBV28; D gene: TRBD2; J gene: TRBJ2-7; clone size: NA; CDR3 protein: CASSLMGHWSGSGPGEQYF; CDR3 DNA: TGTGCCAGCAGTTTAATGGGACACTGGAGCGGGAGCGGCCCGGGGGAGCAGTACTTC
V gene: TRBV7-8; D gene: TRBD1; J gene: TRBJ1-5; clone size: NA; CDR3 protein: CASSLDRGRGNQPQHF; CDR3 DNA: TGTGCCAGCAGCTTAGACAGGGGTAGGGGCAATCAGCCCCAGCATTTT
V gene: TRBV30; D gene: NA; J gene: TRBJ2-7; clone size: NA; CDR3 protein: CAWTALGSSYEQYF; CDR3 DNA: TGTGCCTGGACCGCCCTGGGGAGCTCCTACGAGCAGTACTTC
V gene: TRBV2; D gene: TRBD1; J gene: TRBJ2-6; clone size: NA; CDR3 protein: CASSTGASFGANVLTF; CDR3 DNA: TGTGCCAGCAGTACAGGGGCCTCCTTTGGGGCCAACGTCCTGACTTTC
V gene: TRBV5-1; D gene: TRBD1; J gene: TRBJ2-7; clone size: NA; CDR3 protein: CASSLTRTGSLEQYF; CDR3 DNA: TGCGCCAGCAGCTTGACCCGGACAGGCTCCCTCGAGCAGTACTTC
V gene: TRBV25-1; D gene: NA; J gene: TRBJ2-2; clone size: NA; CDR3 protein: CASTLRNTGELFF; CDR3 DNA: TGTGCCAGCACCCTCAGGAACACCGGGGAGCTGTTTTTT
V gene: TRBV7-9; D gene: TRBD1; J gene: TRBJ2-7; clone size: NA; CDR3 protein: CASSSTGTVSYEQYF; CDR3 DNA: TGTGCCAGCAGCTCTACCGGGACAGTCTCCTACGAGCAGTACTTC
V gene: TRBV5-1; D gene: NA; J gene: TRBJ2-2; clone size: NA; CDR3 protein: CASSPAGPPNTGELFF; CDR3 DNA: TGCGCCAGCAGTCCCGCTGGGCCGCCGAACACCGGGGAGCTGTTTTTT
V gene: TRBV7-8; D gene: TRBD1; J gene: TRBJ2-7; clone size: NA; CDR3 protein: CASSPRGTGNYEQYF; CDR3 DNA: TGTGCCAGCAGCCCTAGAGGGACAGGGAATTACGAGCAGTACTTC